Below are 28 T cell receptor beta chains sequenced from a single sample in a study of T cell repertoires in cytomegalovirus infection. No antigens are known for them. TCRdb redid the calling of the reads with MiXCR, one entry per CDR3 protein. The sample lists more than 45,000 distinct CDR3 sequences, over 15% occurring once. Sequences were derived from CD8+ T cells from cultured PBMCs, sampled from culture after CMV antigen stimulation. Receptor source: a human donor in good health (CMV status not recorded). Some clones in this sample may be carry-over from other donors' samples.

The chain is built from TRBV7-6 and TRBJ2-7; D unresolved. The V end was cut by 5 bases, the J end by 7 bases, with 12 bases between. This CDR3 is built from 12 residues. CDR1 and CDR2 from the germline V gene are SGHVS and FNYEAQ. The CDR3 DNA is TGTGCCAGCAGCCCCCTGGGAAGGGAGCAGTACTTC. Translation: CASSPLGREQYF. The full variable domain, with the rest looked up from reference TRBV7-6 and TRBJ2-7, is GAGVSQSPRYKVTKRGQDVALRCDPISGHVSLYWYRQALGQGPEFLTYFNYEAQQDKSGLPNDRFSAERPEGSISTLTIQRTEQRDSAMYRCASSPLGREQYFGPGTRLTVT.

This clonotype was observed a handful of times. This chain links TRBV27 with TRBJ2-1, with 7 bases that match TRBD2. V trimming: 5 bases; J trimming: 2 bases; junction bases outside the gene matches: 6. Germline CDR1 reads MNHEY; CDR2 reads SMNVEV (reference sequence). The CDR3 spans 15 residues. The CDR3 DNA sequence: TGTGCCAGCAGTCGCGGGAGTTCCACCTACAATGAGCAGTTCTTC. The encoded protein is CASSRGSSTYNEQFF.

The J gene is TRBJ1-1, the V gene TRBV6-6; 8 nucleotides agree with TRBD1. CDR3 length equals 13 residues. Germline values: CDR1 MNHNY, CDR2 SVGAGI (reference sequence). J was trimmed by 6 bases and V by 8 bases; bases with no gene match: 8. CDR3 residues: CASLGQGSPEAFF. Here the CDR3 DNA reads TGTGCCAGCCTAGGACAGGGTTCTCCTGAAGCTTTCTTT.

This clonotype was detected only a few times. The genes are TRBV7-9 and TRBJ1-1; D is possibly TRBD1 (5 bases). V was pared by 6 bases and J by 1 base, with 15 bases between. Per germline, CDR1 SEHNR and CDR2 FQNEAQ (reference sequence). CDR3 length: 15 residues. The CDR3 bases are TGTGCCAGCAGGTCGCAGGCCGGGACGAACACTGAAGCTTTCTTT. Translation gives CASRSQAGTNTEAFF.

The CDR3 nucleotides read TGTGCCAGCAGAACAAAGTACAATGAGCAGTTCTTC. This codes for CASRTKYNEQFF. The J gene is TRBJ2-1, the V gene TRBV6-1; D is uncertain. The CDR3 spans 12 residues. The V end was cut by 6 bases, the J end by 4 bases, with 7 bases between. Germline CDR1 is MNHNS and CDR2 is SASEGT.

This clonotype has only a few counts. A single base separates this from a much larger clone, so it may be a read error. This rearrangement joins TRBV12-3 or TRBV12-4 to TRBJ1-2; 7 nucleotides agree with TRBD1. V dropped 4 bases and J dropped 12; count of bases not matched to a gene: 8. This CDR3 is 12 amino acids long. CDR3 sequence reads: CASSSGGIGHTF. CDR3 sequence (DNA): TGTGCCAGCAGTTCAGGGGGGATCGGCCACACCTTC.

This clonotype was observed a few times. The chain recombines TRBV7-9 with TRBJ2-1; 8 bases match TRBD2. V lost 5 bases and J lost 8; bases outside the gene matches: 14. This CDR3 contains 16 residues. The germline V gene has CDR1 SEHNR and CDR2 FQNEAQ (reference sequence). The CDR3 reads CASSLPAGVRVDEQFF. DNA of the CDR3: TGTGCCAGCAGCCTACCAGCGGGAGTTAGAGTAGATGAGCAGTTCTTC. Full variable domain (outside the CDR3, taken from reference TRBV7-9 and TRBJ2-1): DTGVSQNPRHKITKRGQNVTFRCDPISEHNRLYWYRQTLGQGPEFLTYFQNEAQLEKSRLLSDRFSAERPKGSFSTLEIQRTEQGDSAMYLCASSLPAGVRVDEQFFGPGTRLTVL.

The J gene is TRBJ2-3, the V gene TRBV7-8; the D call may be TRBD1 or TRBD2 (6 bases each). The germline V gene encodes CDR1 SGHVS and CDR2 FQNEAQ. The CDR3 totals 16 residues. V lost 1 base and J lost 0, with 11 bases in between. CDR3 in amino acids: CASSLEGGTSTDTQYF. For the CDR3, the DNA is TGTGCCAGCAGCTTAGAGGGGGGCACTAGCACAGATACGCAGTATTTT.

This clonotype appeared a few times. The chain combines TRBV6-2 or TRBV6-3 with TRBJ2-7; D is unclear. V lost 6 bases and J lost 1, with 10 bases in between. The CDR3 is made up of 13 amino acids. CDR1 and CDR2 from the germline V gene are MNHEY and SVGEGT. This chain's CDR3 is CASRGSLSYEQYF. CDR3 sequence (DNA): TGTGCCAGCAGAGGTTCTCTTTCCTACGAGCAGTACTTC.

This clonotype was recorded a few times. The rearrangement links TRBV11-2 to TRBJ2-3; unclear D gene. V dropped 5 bases and J dropped 3 bases, with 12 bases sitting between them. Per the germline V gene, CDR1 is SGHAT and CDR2 is FQNNGV. This CDR3 contains 14 residues. CDR3 loop: CASSPSLGTDTQYF. The DNA of the CDR3 is TGTGCCAGCAGCCCCAGTCTGGGGACAGATACGCAGTATTTT.

This clonotype was counted a few times. The chain combines TRBV7-2 with TRBJ2-3; D is possibly TRBD1 or TRBD2 (5 bases each). The V end lost 5 bases, the J end lost 1 base, and 13 bases lay between the germline ends. The CDR3 sequence is 15 residues long. Germline CDR1 and CDR2: SGHTA and FQGNSA. The CDR3 spells CASSPRDGGTDTQYF. The CDR3 bases are TGTGCCAGCAGCCCCCGGGACGGAGGCACAGATACGCAGTATTTT.

V is TRBV7-2 and J is TRBJ1-1; D not resolved. CDR3 length equals 13 residues. The germline V gene encodes CDR1 SGHTA and CDR2 FQGNSA. Trimming cost V 4 bases and J 4 bases, with 10 bases left between them. The CDR3 coding sequence is TGTGCCAGCAGCTCAAAACCAGGCACTGAAGCTTTCTTT. This encodes CASSSKPGTEAFF.

The rearrangement uses TRBV15 and TRBJ2-6; D perhaps matches TRBD2 (5 bases). V was shortened by 8 bases and J by 3 bases, with 8 bases between the two germline ends. Germline values: CDR1 LNHNV, CDR2 YYDKDF (reference sequence). This CDR3 is built from 13 residues. CDR3 DNA: TGTGCCACCCAGAGGGATGGGGCCAACGTCCTGACTTTC. It is translated as CATQRDGANVLTF.

This clonotype has a handful of counts. The J gene is TRBJ1-1, the V gene TRBV7-9; D gene uncertain. Looked up from germline, CDR1 is SEHNR and CDR2 is FQNEAQ (reference sequence). V was trimmed by 5 bases and J by 10 bases, leaving 11 bases between them. This CDR3 contains 11 residues. CDR3 coding DNA: TGTGCCAGCAGCACCGACTATCGAGCTTTCTTT. Protein sequence: CASSTDYRAFF.

The V and J genes are TRBV12-5 and TRBJ2-3; the D is unclear. The V end was cut by 3 bases, the J end by 0 bases, with 4 bases between. Germline V CDR1 and CDR2: LGHNT, FRNRAP. The CDR3 spans 13 residues. In DNA form, the CDR3 reads TGTGCTAGTGGTTTAACGAGCACAGATACGCAGTATTTT. This encodes CASGLTSTDTQYF.

The CDR3 here is CASSIAAGTEAFF. DNA of the CDR3: TGTGCCAGTAGTATAGCGGCGGGTACTGAAGCTTTCTTT. The chain combines TRBV19 with TRBJ1-1; D is unresolved. The CDR3 is made up of 13 amino acids. Germline-derived CDR1 and CDR2 are LNHDA and SQIVND (reference sequence). Trimming removed 1 base from V and 5 bases from J, with 8 bases in between.

J is TRBJ2-5 and V is TRBV7-3; 9 nucleotides agree with TRBD1. The CDR3 spans 15 residues. V was clipped by 5 bases and J by 5 bases; unmatched bases: 9. CDR1 is SGHTA, CDR2 FQGTGA, per germline. CDR3 amino acids: CASSTTGGRLETQYF. For the CDR3, the DNA is TGTGCCAGCAGCACGACAGGGGGGAGATTGGAGACCCAGTACTTC. Full variable domain (outside the CDR3, taken from reference TRBV7-3 and TRBJ2-5): GAGVSQTPSNKVTEKGKYVELRCDPISGHTALYWYRQSLGQGPEFLIYFQGTGAADDSGLPNDRFFAVRPEGSVSTLKIQRTERGDSAVYLCASSTTGGRLETQYFGPGTRLLVL.

The V call is TRBV10-3, the J call TRBJ2-1; 7 bases agree with TRBD1. Germline CDR1 ENHRY, CDR2 SYGVKD. The CDR3 totals 15 residues. Trimming at V came to 2 bases and at J to 7 bases, leaving 8 bases not matched to a gene. The CDR3 sequence is CAISERDSPFNEQFF. For the CDR3, the DNA is TGTGCCATCAGTGAGAGGGACAGTCCATTTAATGAGCAGTTCTTC.

This clonotype has just a few counts. This sequence joins TRBV12-3 or TRBV12-4 and TRBJ2-7; D is perhaps TRBD1 (6 bases). V was clipped by 6 bases and J by 8 bases, with 20 bases between them. The CDR3 has 14 residues. CDR3 bases: TGTGCCAGCAGGTCCGGGGACACATCTTTCAAGCAGTACTTC. Translated, it gives CASRSGDTSFKQYF.

This clonotype was seen more than once but under ten times. The chain recombines TRBV6-2 or TRBV6-3 with TRBJ2-2; D unclear. The CDR3 loop spans 14 amino acids. Trimming pared 6 bases from V and 4 bases from J, leaving 12 bases between. Germline V gene sequence: CDR1 MNHEY, CDR2 SVGEGT. The CDR3 nucleotides are TGTGCCAGCAGCCGTCCGAATCCCACCGGGGAGCTGTTTTTT. This gives the protein CASSRPNPTGELFF.

The chain has TRBV14 and TRBJ2-1, with TRBD2 matching over 13 bases. Germline CDR1 reads SGHDN; CDR2 reads FVKESK. J gave up 8 bases and V 3 bases, and 7 bases lay outside the gene matches. This CDR3 region has 16 residues. The chain's CDR3 is CASSHAGTSGVYEQFF. Written as DNA, the CDR3 is TGTGCCAGCAGCCACGCCGGGACTAGCGGGGTATATGAGCAGTTCTTC. The full variable domain, its missing parts supplied by reference TRBV14 and TRBJ2-1, is EAGVTQFPSHSVIEKGQTVTLRCDPISGHDNLYWYRRVMGKEIKFLLHFVKESKQDESGMPNNRFLAERTGGTYSTLKVQPAELEDSGVYFCASSHAGTSGVYEQFFGPGTRLTVL.

V gene TRBV15 combines with J gene TRBJ1-5; possibly TRBD1 for D (6 bases). This CDR3 has 13 amino acids. CDR1 LNHNV and CDR2 YYDKDF come from the germline V gene (reference sequence). The CDR3 reads CAVRGSANQPQHF. DNA of the CDR3: TGTGCTGTCAGGGGCTCTGCAAATCAGCCCCAGCATTTT.

This clonotype was picked up a small number of times. V gene TRBV5-6 combines with J gene TRBJ2-3, with 12 positions matching TRBD1. The CDR3 loop spans 20 amino acids. V lost 0 bases and J lost 2; bases outside the gene matches: 13. Germline CDR1 and CDR2: SGHDT and YYEEEE. CDR3 in DNA: TGTGCCAGCAGCTTGGATCTCGGGACAGGGGGCGGGAGACTCACAGATACGCAGTATTTT. Translating gives CASSLDLGTGGGRLTDTQYF.

J is TRBJ1-1 and V is TRBV11-1, with D perhaps matching TRBD1 (5 bases). Germline V gene sequence: CDR1 SGHAT, CDR2 FQDESV (reference sequence). Trimming cost V 5 bases and J 1 base, with 11 bases left between them. The CDR3 has 14 amino acids. The CDR3, as DNA: TGTGCCAGCAGCGTTGGGGGGACGAACACTGAAGCTTTCTTT. Its translation: CASSVGGTNTEAFF. The full variable domain, its missing parts supplied by reference TRBV11-1 and TRBJ1-1, is EAEVAQSPRYKITEKSQAVAFWCDPISGHATLYWYRQILGQGPELLVQFQDESVVDDSQLPKDRFSAERLKGVDSTLKIQPAELGDSAMYLCASSVGGTNTEAFFGQGTRLTVV.

This clonotype turned up a few times. The CDR3 loop is CASSYPTEEQFF. For the CDR3, the DNA is TGTGCCAGCAGCTACCCGACGGAAGAGCAGTTCTTC. The chain uses TRBV7-9 and TRBJ2-1; unclear D gene. Trimming removed 4 bases from V and 10 bases from J, with 11 bases in between. CDR3 length equals 12 residues. The germline V gene encodes CDR1 SEHNR and CDR2 FQNEAQ (reference sequence).

This clonotype was found a few times. The chain has TRBV4-3 and TRBJ2-7; 7 nucleotides line up with TRBD1. From germline, CDR1 is LGHNA and CDR2 YSLEER. J lost 3 bases, V lost 0 bases, and 8 bases had no gene match. The CDR3 sequence is 16 residues long. CDR3 region: CASSQEGGRPSYEQYF. The CDR3 bases are TGCGCCAGCAGCCAAGAAGGGGGCAGACCCAGCTACGAGCAGTACTTC.

This clonotype was seen only a few times. The rearrangement joins TRBV10-3 to TRBJ1-1, with a possible D match to TRBD1 (6 bases). Germline lookup yields CDR1 ENHRY and CDR2 SYGVKD. Deletions cut 6 bases from V and 4 bases from J, with 15 bases between. The CDR3 loop spans 14 amino acids. The CDR3 protein is CAIRTTGLATEAFF. For the CDR3, the DNA is TGTGCCATCAGAACCACAGGGTTGGCCACTGAAGCTTTCTTT.

This chain uses TRBV6-6 with TRBJ2-7; D unclear. Looked up from germline, CDR1 is MNHNY and CDR2 is SVGAGI (reference sequence). With 7 bases removed from V and 3 bases from J, the gap between germline ends came to 19 bases. This CDR3 is built from 15 residues. This CDR3 reads CASIPISGVNYEQYF. As DNA, the CDR3 is TGTGCCAGCATCCCAATCAGTGGCGTAAACTACGAGCAGTACTTC.